This section outlines one T cell receptor (beta chain) sequence together with its context. Its antigen is not yet known. Base qualities were left out, and no much larger clone turns up one base away. The sample originates from a study of control samples from healthy donors and cancer patients (dated by TCRdb to 2019 to 2021). Library prep was done by the immunoSEQ multiplex PCR assay. In TCRdb, the immuneACCESS table is reduced to in-frame sequences with V and J assigned. These tables do not hold every clone; where another copy was compared, an unresolved V gene accounts for under half, and the others remain unexplained. The sample records 100,000 to 150,000 clones, 80% to 95% of which are singletons. The ten largest clones capture approximately 2.7% of the sample. V sheds 4 bases and J sheds 10 bases, leaving 16 bases between their ends. From the cysteine through the phenylalanine, the CDR3 covers 13 amino acids. Left in the record is the CDR3 DNA by itself, 39 bases read in frame from the first base. From the germline V gene, CDR1 is SGDLS and CDR2 is YYNGEE.

The chain is encoded by TRBV9 joined to TRBJ2-3; no D gene is confidently identified. The TCR comes from a man between 18 and 35 years old in good health. The sequenced material came from blood. The DNA sequence follows: TGTGCCAGCAGCCCAAGTCCCGAGAGTGCGCAGTATTTT. Its protein product is CASSPSPESAQYF. Reference TRBV9 and TRBJ2-3 proteins supply the regions before and after the CDR3; the full variable domain is: DSGVTQTPKHLITATGQRVTLRCSPRSGDLSVYWYQQSLDQGLQFLIQYYNGEERAKGNILERFSAQQFPDLHSELNLSSLELGDSALYFCASSPSPESAQYFGPGTRLTVL.